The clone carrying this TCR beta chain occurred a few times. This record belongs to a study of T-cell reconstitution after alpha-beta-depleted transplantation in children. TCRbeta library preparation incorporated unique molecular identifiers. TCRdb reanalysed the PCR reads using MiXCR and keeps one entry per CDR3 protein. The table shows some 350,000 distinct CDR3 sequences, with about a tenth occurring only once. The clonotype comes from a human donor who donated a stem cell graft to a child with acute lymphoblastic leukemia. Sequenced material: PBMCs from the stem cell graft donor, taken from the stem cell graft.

CDR3 region: CASSFARVGYTF. As DNA, the CDR3 is TGTGCCAGCAGTTTTGCCAGGGTTGGATACACCTTC. The chain joins TRBV12-3 or TRBV12-4 to TRBJ1-2; D might be TRBD1 (5 bases). V was clipped by 3 bases and J by 11 bases, with 13 bases between them. CDR3 length: 12 residues.